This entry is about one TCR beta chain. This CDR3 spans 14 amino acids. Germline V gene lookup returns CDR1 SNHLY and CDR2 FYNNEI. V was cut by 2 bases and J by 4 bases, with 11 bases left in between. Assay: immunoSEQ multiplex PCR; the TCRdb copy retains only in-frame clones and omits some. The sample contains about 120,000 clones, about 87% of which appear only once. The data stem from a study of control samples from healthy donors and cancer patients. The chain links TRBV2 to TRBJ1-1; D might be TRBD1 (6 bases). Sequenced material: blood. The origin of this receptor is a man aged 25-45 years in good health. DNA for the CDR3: TGTGCCAGCAGTGAATCAGGGGTCGGCACTGAAGCTTTCTTT. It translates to CASSESGVGTEAFF. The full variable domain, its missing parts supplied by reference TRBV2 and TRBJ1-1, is EPEVTQTPSHQVTQMGQEVILRCVPISNHLYFYWYRQILGQKVEFLVSFYNNEISEKSEIFDDQFSVERPDGSNFTLKIRSTKLEDSAMYFCASSESGVGTEAFFGQGTRLTVV.